Included here is one T cell receptor (beta chain) sequence, with context. Its antigen is unidentified. Each sample came from a Caucasian adult donor living in Nashville, Tennessee. The data stem from a study of shared clonotypes between healthy human individuals. This CDR3 contains 17 residues. CDR1 and CDR2 (germline): SGHKS, YYEKEE (reference sequence). Trimming stripped 3 bases from V and 2 bases from J, with 20 bases between. General observations from the study: The sharing of 4% to 5.5% of naive CD4 clonotypes was seen across a handful of donors.

Profiled with immunoSEQ multiplex PCR; TCRdb holds only in-frame clones, not every one. The table includes more than 2,000,000 clones, around nine tenths detected once. The V and J genes are TRBV5-5 and TRBJ2-5, with D possibly TRBD2 on 6 matching bases. This TCR was sampled from a man aged 18-30 years in good health. The sample comprised naive CD4+ T cells sorted from blood. Stated subset: CD45RA+ positively selected. The CDR3 loop is CASSSGVVGLKQETQYF. DNA of the CDR3: TGTGCCAGCAGCTCGGGGGTTGTAGGGTTGAAGCAAGAGACCCAGTACTTC.